This T cell receptor beta chain was retrieved from a study of T cell responses to AZD1222 COVID-19 vaccine. Sequenced by immunoSEQ multiplex PCR; TCRdb stores in-frame clones only, minus some. The sample gives around 130,000 clones, more than 85% of which show up once; approximately 2% is in the top ten. Overall study results and limits: Across spike, vaccine-associated CD4 TCRs were found, dominant at 160-218 and 743-854.

The CDR3 runs to 17 residues. The germline V and J ends were trimmed by 4 bases and 4 bases, with 22 bases remaining between them. CDR1 LNHDA and CDR2 SQIVND come from the germline V gene (reference sequence). This clone was counted only a few times. No antigen is known for it. The TCR sequence derives from an adult who received the AZD1222 COVID-19 vaccine. The gene calls are TRBV19 and TRBJ1-2, with D possibly matching TRBD1 (6 bases). The sequencing used peripheral blood, collected 28 days after the second AZD1222 dose. CDR3 sequence (DNA): TGTGCCAGTAGTAACCCCTACAGGGCCCGGGTGAGCTATGGCTACACCTTC. This encodes CASSNPYRARVSYGYTF.